These 22 T cell receptor beta chains came from one sample sequenced in a study of long-term antiretroviral therapy in people with HIV (dated by TCRdb to between 2022 and 2023). The immunoSEQ hsTCRB v3.0 assay was used at survey level resolution for TRB variable region sequencing. The clones in this table, taken by TCRdb from immuneACCESS, are in-frame only. Not every clone is retained; where verified, under half of the shortfall comes from an unresolved V gene, and the cause of the rest is unknown. Counted in this sample were nearly 20,000 clones; 75% to 85% of them appeared once. The ten largest account for about 11% of the sample. The sample was unsorted PBMCs, taken 0.2 years after starting antiretroviral therapy. The origin of the receptors is a woman between 35 and 50 years old with HIV.

The rearrangement links TRBV4-1 to TRBJ2-7, with 7 bases matching TRBD1. The CDR3 contains 15 residues. V dropped 4 bases and J dropped 6; count of bases not matched to a gene: 12. Germline V gene sequence: CDR1 MGHRA, CDR2 YSYEKL. CDR3 bases: TGCGCCAGCAGCCCTGGGAAGGGGGCACTAGGCGAGCAGTACTTC. Its protein is CASSPGKGALGEQYF.

In DNA form, the CDR3 reads TGTGCCACCAGCAGAGATGCCGCAGGGGGGTCCTACGAGCAGTACTTC. This sequence encodes CATSRDAAGGSYEQYF. The chain uses TRBV15 and TRBJ2-7, with D tentatively TRBD1 (7 bases). Trimming took 0 bases from V and 1 from J, leaving 13 bases between them. CDR1 and CDR2 (germline): LNHNV, YYDKDF (reference sequence). The CDR3 runs 16 residues.

This CDR3 is CASSLDFYEQYF. The CDR3, as DNA: TGTGCCAGCAGCTTAGACTTCTACGAGCAGTACTTC. The chain combines TRBV7-2 with TRBJ2-7; D unclear. Germline V gene lookup returns CDR1 SGHTA and CDR2 FQGNSA. Between the trimmed V and J ends, which lost 1 base and 3 bases, there was a span of 4 bases. The CDR3 is 12 residues long.

This sequence joins TRBV6-1 and TRBJ2-2; no definite D call. The germline CDR1 and CDR2 sequences are MNHNS and SASEGT. This CDR3 region has 15 residues. V dropped 4 bases and J dropped 1 base, with 10 bases sitting between them. The CDR3 region is CASSVEQQNTGELFF. The DNA of the CDR3 is TGTGCCAGCAGTGTGGAACAGCAGAACACCGGGGAGCTGTTTTTT.

The V call is TRBV5-1, the J call TRBJ2-2; D is possibly TRBD2 (5 bases). The CDR3 spans 15 residues. Looked up from germline, CDR1 is SGHRS and CDR2 is YFSETQ. Trimming took off 4 bases at V and 2 bases at J, with 12 bases between the two ends. CDR3 residues: CASSIPGSNTGELFF. CDR3 sequence (DNA): TGCGCCAGCAGCATACCGGGATCAAACACCGGGGAGCTGTTTTTT. The full variable domain, with the rest looked up from reference TRBV5-1 and TRBJ2-2, is KAGVTQTPRYLIKTRGQQVTLSCSPISGHRSVSWYQQTPGQGLQFLFEYFSETQRNKGNFPGRFSGRQFSNSRSEMNVSTLELGDSALYLCASSIPGSNTGELFFGEGSRLTVL.

In this sample, this clone is medium-sized. The CDR3 bases are TGTGCCAGCAGCGCTCACGTTTTAACAGGGCGGACTGGAAACACCATATATTTT. As protein: CASSAHVLTGRTGNTIYF. The V and J genes are TRBV9 and TRBJ1-3; D may be TRBD1 (6 bases). Per the germline V gene, CDR1 is SGDLS and CDR2 is YYNGEE. There are 18 residues in the CDR3. V lost 3 bases to trimming and J lost 2 bases, with 21 bases between them.

The chain recombines TRBV18 with TRBJ2-3; 9 bases align to TRBD2. After removal of 2 bases from V and 5 bases from J, the junction contained 8 bases not matched to a gene. The CDR3 has 16 amino acids. CDR1 is KGHSH, CDR2 LQKENI, per germline. The CDR3 loop reads CASSPMRGGLGDTQYF. CDR3 coding DNA: TGTGCCAGCTCACCAATGCGGGGGGGCCTCGGAGATACGCAGTATTTT.

The V gene is TRBV7-6, the J gene TRBJ2-7, with no clear D. The CDR3 has 14 amino acids. V lost 5 bases and J lost 3, with 14 bases in between. Germline CDR1 is SGHVS and CDR2 is FNYEAQ. The CDR3 DNA sequence: TGTGCCAGCAGCCCCTTCGCAGACCACTACGAGCAGTACTTC. Translation: CASSPFADHYEQYF.

The gene calls are TRBV14 and TRBJ1-2; D might be TRBD1 (6 bases). CDR1 SGHDN and CDR2 FVKESK come from the germline V gene. The CDR3 has 14 residues. Trimming stripped 3 bases from V and 6 bases from J, with 14 bases between. The CDR3 spells CASSQQGLDDGYTF. CDR3 DNA: TGTGCCAGCAGCCAGCAGGGGCTTGATGATGGCTACACCTTC.

This chain links TRBV7-8 with TRBJ2-1, with 9 positions matching TRBD2. The CDR3 spans 14 residues. With 6 bases clipped from V and 9 bases from J, the junction kept 9 bases outside the gene matches. Germline-derived CDR1 and CDR2 are SGHVS and FQNEAQ. CDR3: CASRLGGGAFEQFF. As DNA, the CDR3 is TGTGCCAGCAGACTCGGCGGGGGGGCTTTTGAGCAGTTCTTC. The whole variable domain, filled in from reference TRBV7-8 and TRBJ2-1, reads GAGVSQSPRYKVAKRGQDVALRCDPISGHVSLFWYQQALGQGPEFLTYFQNEAQLDKSGLPSDRFFAERPEGSVSTLKIQRTQQEDSAVYLCASRLGGGAFEQFFGPGTRLTVL.

V usage is TRBV18 and J usage is TRBJ2-5; D is unclear. Germline CDR1 KGHSH, CDR2 LQKENI. Trimming pared 1 base from V and 2 bases from J, leaving 5 bases between. The CDR3 contains 13 residues. The CDR3 spells CASSPRGQETQYF. The DNA of the CDR3 is TGTGCCAGCTCACCACGCGGACAAGAGACCCAGTACTTC.

The genes are TRBV2 and TRBJ2-7, with 7 bases aligning to TRBD1. J lost 5 bases, V lost 10 bases, and 11 bases had no gene match. The germline V gene encodes CDR1 SNHLY and CDR2 FYNNEI. The CDR3 has 13 amino acids. The DNA of the CDR3 is TGTGCCACCCCGACAGGGCGCCTTGACGAGCAGTACTTC. As protein: CATPTGRLDEQYF.

The J gene is TRBJ1-1, the V gene TRBV5-4; D remains unclear. The V gene's germline CDR1 is SGHNT and CDR2 YYREEE (reference sequence). There are 13 residues in the CDR3. Between the trimmed V and J ends, which lost 1 base and 1 base, there was a span of 5 bases. CDR3 sequence reads: CASSLYSNTEAFF. In nucleotides, the CDR3 is TGTGCCAGCAGCTTGTATTCGAACACTGAAGCTTTCTTT.

The CDR3 reads CASSDLTGGVATGELFF. The CDR3 DNA reads as TGTGCCAGCAGTGACCTTACCGGGGGGGTTGCGACCGGGGAGCTGTTTTTT. J is TRBJ2-2 and V is TRBV2; 8 bases fit TRBD2. The V and J ends lost 3 bases and 5 bases, in that order; junction bases with no gene match: 11. This CDR3 has 17 amino acids. Germline V gene lookup returns CDR1 SNHLY and CDR2 FYNNEI.

The chain carries TRBV5-4 and TRBJ2-7; the match to TRBD2 covers 12 bases. This CDR3 is 16 amino acids long. With 4 bases clipped from V and 3 bases from J, the junction kept 8 bases outside the gene matches. Germline CDR1 reads SGHNT; CDR2 reads YYREEE (reference sequence). The CDR3 DNA is TGTGCCAGCAGCCCCGGACTAGCGGGAATGGACTACGAGCAGTACTTC. This sequence encodes CASSPGLAGMDYEQYF.

The chain employs TRBV10-2 and TRBJ2-3, with D perhaps matching TRBD2 (6 bases). Germline lookup yields CDR1 WSHSY and CDR2 SAAADI. The CDR3 loop spans 14 amino acids. Trimming removed 6 bases at V and 3 bases at J, with 13 bases between. The CDR3 region has the DNA TGCGCCAGCAGGGCGGACTACTCTACAGATACGCAGTATTTT. Protein sequence: CASRADYSTDTQYF.

In its sample, this clone was seen a few times. The gene calls are TRBV6-1 and TRBJ1-1; 7 bases agree with TRBD1. V was clipped by 1 base and J by 13 bases; unmatched bases: 15. The CDR3 has 15 residues. Germline CDR1 is MNHNS and CDR2 is SASEGT. The CDR3 loop reads CASSEVAGGRIIGFF. CDR3 in DNA: TGTGCCAGCAGTGAAGTTGCAGGGGGGAGGATTATTGGTTTCTTT.

The chain uses TRBV28 and TRBJ2-3; 11 nucleotides match TRBD2. The ends lost 5 bases at V and 5 bases at J; junction bases unmatched: 9. The CDR3 sequence is 16 residues long. In germline, CDR1 is MDHEN, CDR2 SYDVKM. The CDR3 loop is CASSPLAGGPGDTQYF. CDR3 DNA sequence: TGTGCCAGCAGTCCCTTAGCGGGAGGGCCTGGAGATACGCAGTATTTT.

The rearrangement uses TRBV2 and TRBJ2-7, with TRBD1 matching 7 bases. Looked up from germline, CDR1 is SNHLY and CDR2 is FYNNEI. The J segment lost 3 bases and the V segment lost 8 bases, leaving 7 bases of the junction unmatched. This CDR3 has 13 amino acids. The CDR3 loop is CASGRQGSYEQYF. The CDR3 bases are TGTGCCAGCGGGAGACAGGGAAGCTACGAGCAGTACTTC.

The chain uses TRBV5-1 and TRBJ1-2; 7 positions match TRBD1. J lost 4 bases, V lost 4 bases, and 16 bases had no gene match. The V gene's germline CDR1 is SGHRS and CDR2 YFSETQ. The CDR3 length is 17 residues. The CDR3 reads CASSIQGTGLSAYGYTF. The CDR3 nucleotides read TGCGCCAGCAGCATACAGGGGACCGGGTTGTCTGCCTATGGCTACACCTTC.

The chain joins TRBV19 to TRBJ1-5, with 8 positions matching TRBD1. Looked up from germline, CDR1 is LNHDA and CDR2 is SQIVND (reference sequence). J gave up 2 bases and V 5 bases, and 14 bases lay outside the gene matches. This CDR3 is 18 amino acids long. CDR3 amino acids: CASSRPSSTGVGNQPQHF. DNA for the CDR3: TGTGCCAGTAGTCGACCCTCCTCGACAGGGGTCGGCAATCAGCCCCAGCATTTT.

The chain links TRBV19 to TRBJ2-4; perhaps TRBD2 as D (6 bases). This CDR3 contains 15 residues. Trimming took off 8 bases at V and 6 bases at J, with 20 bases between the two ends. The germline gives CDR1 LNHDA, CDR2 SQIVND (reference sequence). In DNA, the CDR3 is TGTGCCAGTGGGGAACGGGGAGCCGGGGGAAACATTCAGTACTTC. This encodes CASGERGAGGNIQYF.